One sample yielded the 8 T cell receptor beta chains listed below, sequenced in a study of shared T cell receptors in the human thymus. TCRdb's copy holds only in-frame clones and misses some; the assay was immunoSEQ multiplex PCR. The data hold fewer than 700,000 clones, with approximately 87% observed a single time. The same data also contributed to another study, on human thymus T cells.

Sequencing input: thymocytes. These receptors all come from a boy in the first two years of life with a congenital heart defect.

The rearrangement links TRBV6-5 to TRBJ1-2; weak D call: TRBD1 (5 bases). The CDR3 totals 14 residues. V lost 6 bases to trimming and J lost 1 base, with 12 bases between them. Germline CDR1 and CDR2: MNHEY and SVGAGI. Here the CDR3 DNA reads TGTGCCAGCAGCCCCGGACACCTTAACTATGGCTACACCTTC. Its protein product is CASSPGHLNYGYTF.

The CDR3 sequence: CASSVPNREETQYF. The DNA for the CDR3 is TGTGCCAGTAGTGTCCCAAACAGGGAAGAGACCCAGTACTTC. The chain links TRBV19 to TRBJ2-5; TRBD1 is a possible D gene (6 bases). The CDR3 spans 14 residues. With 5 bases removed from V and 3 bases from J, the gap between germline ends came to 13 bases. The germline V gene has CDR1 LNHDA and CDR2 SQIVND (reference sequence).

This rearrangement joins TRBV7-9 to TRBJ2-1, with 8 bases that match TRBD2. The CDR3 covers 16 residues. Trimming at V came to 2 bases and at J to 5 bases, leaving 8 bases not matched to a gene. Germline lookup yields CDR1 SEHNR and CDR2 FQNEAQ (reference sequence). CDR3 nucleotides: TGTGCCAGCAGCTTATCCAGCGGGAGACCCAACAATGAGCAGTTCTTC. Residues: CASSLSSGRPNNEQFF.

The chain has TRBV4-1 and TRBJ2-5, with D perhaps TRBD1 (5 bases). Trimming took off 0 bases at V and 5 bases at J, with 10 bases between the two ends. CDR3 length: 14 amino acids. Germline assignment: CDR1 MGHRA and CDR2 YSYEKL. CDR3 in amino acids: CASSQDSGLETQYF. The CDR3 DNA is TGCGCCAGCAGCCAAGATTCAGGGTTGGAGACCCAGTACTTC.

V usage is TRBV6-5 and J usage is TRBJ2-5; D is perhaps TRBD1 (7 bases). This CDR3 is built from 15 residues. The ends were cut back, 2 bases at V and 5 bases at J, with 15 bases in the middle. Germline assignment: CDR1 MNHEY and CDR2 SVGAGI. The CDR3 nucleotides read TGTGCCAGCAGTTACGGGGACTTACAGGGGGAGACCCAGTACTTC. Amino acid sequence: CASSYGDLQGETQYF.

The genes are TRBV7-8 and TRBJ2-7; no clear D. The CDR3 sequence is 13 residues long. V lost 2 bases, J lost 3 bases, and 8 bases lay in between. Germline V gene lookup returns CDR1 SGHVS and CDR2 FQNEAQ. CDR3 amino acids: CASSLKNGYEQYF. CDR3 nucleotides: TGTGCCAGCAGCTTAAAGAACGGCTACGAGCAGTACTTC.

J is TRBJ2-2 and V is TRBV7-2; D is possibly TRBD2 (6 bases). The V end lost 3 bases, the J end lost 9 bases, and 11 bases lay between the germline ends. The CDR3 runs to 13 residues. Germline values: CDR1 SGHTA, CDR2 FQGNSA. The DNA for the CDR3 is TGTGCCAGCAGCTTTAATGGCGGGAGGGAGCTGTTTTTT. This sequence encodes CASSFNGGRELFF. The whole variable domain, filled in from reference TRBV7-2 and TRBJ2-2, reads GAGVSQSPSNKVTEKGKDVELRCDPISGHTALYWYRQSLGQGLEFLIYFQGNSAPDKSGLPSDRFSAERTGGSVSTLTIQRTQQEDSAVYLCASSFNGGRELFFGEGSRLTVL.

The chain combines TRBV18 with TRBJ1-1; D is possibly TRBD1 (5 bases). The CDR3 is 13 residues long. Germline V gives CDR1 KGHSH, CDR2 LQKENI. Trimming took off 0 bases at V and 8 bases at J, with 10 bases between the two ends. Here the CDR3 reads CASSPPPRGEAFF. Written as DNA, the CDR3 is TGTGCCAGCTCACCACCCCCCCGGGGGGAAGCTTTCTTT.